The 26 T cell receptor beta chains in this list originate from one sample, sequenced in a study of PD-1 blockade in mismatch repair-deficient tumors. Assay: immunoSEQ multiplex PCR; the TCRdb copy retains only in-frame clones and omits some. The table includes some 120,000 clones, more than 85% detected once. The sample here was peripheral blood, taken 44 weeks after starting pembrolizumab. The origin of the receptors is an adult with mismatch repair-deficient cancer.

The chain is built from TRBV4-1 and TRBJ2-7, with 7 nucleotides matching TRBD1. This CDR3 has 16 amino acids. The germline gives CDR1 MGHRA, CDR2 YSYEKL. The J segment lost 2 bases and the V segment lost 2 bases, leaving 9 bases of the junction unmatched. The CDR3 DNA sequence: TGCGCCAGCAGCCAATCCGGGACAGAGATCCCCTACGAGCAGTACTTC. This encodes CASSQSGTEIPYEQYF.

V gene TRBV4-1 combines with J gene TRBJ1-1; D call uncertain. The CDR3 sequence is 14 residues long. V was clipped by 0 bases and J by 1 base, with 6 bases between them. Germline lookup yields CDR1 MGHRA and CDR2 YSYEKL. The CDR3 protein is CASSQDIANTEAFF. DNA of the CDR3: TGCGCCAGCAGCCAAGACATAGCGAACACTGAAGCTTTCTTT.

This chain uses TRBV27 with TRBJ2-1, with TRBD2 matching 9 bases. With V trimmed by 2 bases and J by 7 bases, 3 bases remained unmatched. This CDR3 is 14 amino acids long. The germline V gene has CDR1 MNHEY and CDR2 SMNVEV (reference sequence). The CDR3 DNA is TGTGCCAGCAGTTTAATAGCGGGAGTGAATGAGCAGTTCTTC. Translated: CASSLIAGVNEQFF.

This clone was detected only a few times. The J gene is TRBJ2-7, the V gene TRBV27; no firm D call. Germline CDR1 MNHEY, CDR2 SMNVEV (reference sequence). The CDR3 consists of 12 residues. Between the trimmed V and J ends, which lost 8 bases and 6 bases, there was a span of 14 bases. The CDR3 here is CASSPLGGEQYF. DNA for the CDR3: TGTGCCAGCTCACCTCTCGGTGGCGAGCAGTACTTC.

The J gene is TRBJ2-7, the V gene TRBV19; D might be TRBD1 or TRBD2, each matching 5 bases. In germline, CDR1 is LNHDA, CDR2 SQIVND (reference sequence). This CDR3 region has 16 residues. V was clipped by 2 bases and J by 2 bases, with 16 bases between them. CDR3 protein: CASSIRGVLGTYEQYF. The CDR3 DNA sequence: TGTGCCAGTAGTATAAGAGGGGTTCTGGGAACCTACGAGCAGTACTTC.

The V and J genes are TRBV30 and TRBJ2-3, with TRBD2 as a possible D gene (5 bases). The CDR3 extends over 12 amino acids. Germline CDR1 is GTSNPN and CDR2 is SVGIG (reference sequence). V was clipped by 0 bases and J by 12 bases, with 13 bases between them. This chain's CDR3 is CAWSVKAESQYF. The CDR3 DNA sequence: TGTGCCTGGAGTGTAAAAGCGGAAAGCCAGTATTTT.

The V and J genes are TRBV11-3 and TRBJ2-5; D not certain. V lost 1 base, J lost 3 bases, and 3 bases lay in between. This CDR3 has 12 residues. Germline V CDR1 and CDR2: SGHNT, YENEEA. For the CDR3, the DNA is TGTGCCAGCAGCTTAGGGGAAGAGACCCAGTACTTC. Translating it yields CASSLGEETQYF.

The rearrangement links TRBV6-1 to TRBJ2-1, with TRBD1 matching over 7 bases. The CDR3 runs to 13 residues. V lost 6 bases, J lost 8 bases, and 7 bases stayed unmatched. Germline V lookup: CDR1 MNHNS, CDR2 SASEGT. The CDR3 region has the DNA TGTGCCAGCAGGGCGACAGGGAGCCATGAGCAGTTCTTC. Translating it yields CASRATGSHEQFF.

The chain carries TRBV11-2 and TRBJ2-2, with D hard to call. V lost 4 bases and J 1 base, leaving 7 bases between the germline ends. This CDR3 comprises 14 residues. CDR1 is SGHAT and CDR2 is FQNNGV in the germline V gene. The CDR3 region has the DNA TGTGCCAGCAGCTCCCCGAAGAACACCGGGGAGCTGTTTTTT. It yields the protein CASSSPKNTGELFF.

The chain carries TRBV7-9 and TRBJ2-5, with D possibly being TRBD1 (5 bases). The CDR3 extends over 13 amino acids. The germline V gene has CDR1 SEHNR and CDR2 FQNEAQ (reference sequence). With 3 bases removed from V and 5 bases from J, the gap between germline ends came to 10 bases. The CDR3 region has the DNA TGTGCCAGCAGCTTTATCAAGGGGGAGACCCAGTACTTC. It is translated as CASSFIKGETQYF.

CDR3 DNA sequence: TGTGCTAGCGCTGAAAACTTTAGGGAGGCGGGAAACTACGAGCAGTACTTC. Protein product: CASAENFREAGNYEQYF. The V gene is TRBV27, the J gene TRBJ2-7; D possibly corresponds to TRBD2 (6 bases). The CDR3 is 17 amino acids. Germline V lookup: CDR1 MNHEY, CDR2 SMNVEV (reference sequence).

CDR3 in DNA: TGTGCCAGTAGTATTAGGAGCTGGGGTCAAGAGACCCAGTACTTC. This translates into CASSIRSWGQETQYF. The chain is built from TRBV19 and TRBJ2-5; no firm D call. Trimming took off 3 bases at V and 2 bases at J, with 13 bases between the two ends. CDR3 size: 15 residues. The germline gives CDR1 LNHDA, CDR2 SQIVND (reference sequence).

V usage is TRBV5-1 and J usage is TRBJ1-1; TRBD1 matches at 8 bases. The trim removed 2 bases at V and 3 bases at J, leaving 3 bases unmatched. Germline assignment: CDR1 SGHRS and CDR2 YFSETQ. There are 14 residues in the CDR3. CDR3 region: CASSLYRGDTEAFF. The CDR3 DNA reads TGCGCCAGCAGCTTATACAGGGGGGACACTGAAGCTTTCTTT.

V gene TRBV2 combines with J gene TRBJ2-7; D tentatively reads TRBD1 or TRBD2 (5 bases each). Per the germline V gene, CDR1 is SNHLY and CDR2 is FYNNEI. The ends were cut back, 7 bases at V and 2 bases at J, with 12 bases in the middle. The CDR3 consists of 13 residues. CDR3 sequence: CASMGTRAYEQYF. The CDR3 bases are TGTGCCAGCATGGGGACCCGGGCCTACGAGCAGTACTTC.

V and J are TRBV6-1 and TRBJ1-2; the match to TRBD1 covers 8 bases. Looked up from germline, CDR1 is MNHNS and CDR2 is SASEGT. CDR3 length: 14 residues. Losses at the gene ends were 7 bases for V and 4 bases for J; bases not matched to a gene: 8. The DNA for the CDR3 is TGTGCCAGCAATCCGACAGGGGAAGGCTATGGCTACACCTTC. The encoded protein is CASNPTGEGYGYTF.

This chain joins TRBV7-2 and TRBJ2-1; 15 nucleotides match TRBD2. The CDR3 length is 15 residues. With 5 bases clipped from V and 6 bases from J, the junction kept 2 bases outside the gene matches. CDR1 is SGHTA and CDR2 is FQGNSA in the germline V gene. In DNA, the CDR3 is TGTGCCAGCAGCCGGACTAGCGGGGGGGGCAATGAGCAGTTCTTC. It encodes CASSRTSGGGNEQFF.

The chain couples TRBV6-5 to TRBJ1-1; 7 bases align to TRBD1. This CDR3 is 16 amino acids long. V was clipped by 4 bases and J by 11 bases; unmatched bases: 19. The V gene's germline CDR1 is MNHEY and CDR2 SVGAGI. The chain's CDR3 is CASSWAYNRGNFLAFF. The CDR3 coding sequence is TGTGCCAGCAGTTGGGCGTATAACAGGGGTAATTTCTTGGCTTTCTTT.

The V and J genes are TRBV18 and TRBJ1-3, with unresolved D. Germline-derived CDR1 and CDR2 are KGHSH and LQKENI. CDR3 length: 15 amino acids. V shed 5 bases and J shed 0 bases, with 11 bases lying between them. CDR3 DNA sequence: TGTGCCAGCTCAATACTAGAGCTCTCTGGAAACACCATATATTTT. This codes for CASSILELSGNTIYF.

The chain combines TRBV10-3 with TRBJ2-2; a weak D match, TRBD1 (5 bases). The CDR3 runs 14 residues. Trimming took 3 bases from V and 6 from J, leaving 11 bases between them. Germline CDR1 ENHRY, CDR2 SYGVKD. In nucleotides, the CDR3 is TGTGCCATCAGTGAAGTAGGGGAACCCGGGGAGCTGTTTTTT. This sequence encodes CAISEVGEPGELFF.

With respect to this clone: The same CDR3 is also encoded by other DNA sequences in this sample. The genes are TRBV6-5 and TRBJ2-7, with 11 nucleotides matching TRBD1. CDR3 length equals 15 residues. In germline, CDR1 is MNHEY, CDR2 SVGAGI. The V gene end was trimmed by 0 bases and the J gene end by 3 bases; junction bases not matched to a gene: 1. Written as DNA, the CDR3 is TGTGCCAGCAGTTACTCGGGGACAGGGGGCTACGAGCAGTACTTC. This translates into CASSYSGTGGYEQYF.

This clone was seen a single time. The rearrangement links TRBV9 to TRBJ2-5; TRBD2 matches 7 bases. The CDR3 has 15 residues. Germline V gene lookup returns CDR1 SGDLS and CDR2 YYNGEE. V was clipped by 0 bases and J by 4 bases; unmatched bases: 6. The CDR3: CASSVAASGRETQYF. CDR3 coding DNA: TGTGCCAGCAGCGTAGCCGCTAGCGGCCGAGAGACCCAGTACTTC.

The chain has TRBV7-9 and TRBJ2-7; 8 bases align to TRBD1. V shed 3 bases, J shed 0 bases, and the junction held 4 bases outside the gene matches. CDR3 size: 15 residues. The germline V gene encodes CDR1 SEHNR and CDR2 FQNEAQ (reference sequence). The CDR3 DNA reads as TGTGCCAGCAGCTTGGGACAGGCACTCTCCTACGAGCAGTACTTC. It specifies CASSLGQALSYEQYF.

The chain employs TRBV14 and TRBJ2-1, with D possibly being TRBD1 (6 bases). Per the germline V gene, CDR1 is SGHDN and CDR2 is FVKESK. The CDR3 contains 16 residues. Trimming left V 5 bases short and J 2 bases short, with 16 bases between. Here the CDR3 DNA reads TGTGCCAGCAGCGAGAAAACAGGGTATGCCTACAATGAGCAGTTCTTC. The encoded protein is CASSEKTGYAYNEQFF. Supplemented by reference TRBV14 and TRBJ2-1, the full variable domain reads EAGVTQFPSHSVIEKGQTVTLRCDPISGHDNLYWYRRVMGKEIKFLLHFVKESKQDESGMPNNRFLAERTGGTYSTLKVQPAELEDSGVYFCASSEKTGYAYNEQFFGPGTRLTVL.

The chain employs TRBV23-1 and TRBJ2-1; D not resolved. TRBV23-1 is classed as an ORF, of uncertain function. Trimming stripped 4 bases from V and 9 bases from J, with 10 bases between. This CDR3 is 12 amino acids long. The CDR3 coding sequence is TGCGCCAGCAGTCGCGGTTTGGCTGAGCAGTTCTTC. It encodes CASSRGLAEQFF.

The chain has TRBV6-5 and TRBJ1-2; D call uncertain. With 5 bases removed from V and 5 bases from J, the gap between germline ends came to 12 bases. The CDR3 has 13 residues. Germline assignment: CDR1 MNHEY and CDR2 SVGAGI. Written as DNA, the CDR3 is TGTGCCAGCAGTAAGGACCCACGATATGGCTACACCTTC. It codes for CASSKDPRYGYTF.

This chain connects TRBV20-1 to TRBJ2-7; D call uncertain. Germline loops: CDR1 DFQATT, CDR2 SNEGSKA (reference sequence). The CDR3 has 11 residues. Trimming pared 4 bases from V and 2 bases from J, leaving 6 bases between. In DNA form, the CDR3 reads TGCAGTGCTAAGACCCCCTACGAGCAGTACTTC. Translation: CSAKTPYEQYF.